The clone carrying this T cell receptor (beta chain) is large. Its antigen is not known. Trimming pared 9 bases from V and 5 bases from J, leaving 16 bases between. In germline, CDR1 is MNHNS, CDR2 SASEGT. The length of the CDR3 is 13 residues. Time point denoted: persistent/refractory GD, antithyroid drugs over 5 years with positive TRAb. Extracted RNA from PBMCs served as the source of the TCR library. Patients came from an endocrinology department in Xi'an, China. Both iRepertoire HTBI primers and Arm-PCR of CDR3 regions were used to build the TCR beta libraries. One entry per CDR3 protein results from TCRdb running MiXCR on the multiplex PCR reads. Here the sample spans 430,000 or so distinct CDR3 sequences, roughly 23% being singletons. These data are taken from a study of regulatory T cells in long-lasting Graves disease. General study results and limits: Patients with persistent disease shared under 3,500 public clonotypes, outpacing the roughly 1,000 shared by new patients. Persistent disease was characterized by preferential usage of TRBV28, TRBJ1-2 and TRBJ2-5. Less diverse TCR repertoires were seen in persistent Graves' patients than in newly diagnosed ones.

The starting material was peripheral blood mononuclear cells (PBMCs), obtained when the disease was refractory, from a patient treated with antithyroid drugs. The J gene is TRBJ2-5, the V gene TRBV6-1; TRBD2 might be the D (5 bases). This TCR derives from a female donor with Graves disease. The CDR3 nucleotides are TGTGCCAGTGAAAGGGAGACATTTGAGACCCAGTACTTC. Translation: CASERETFETQYF.